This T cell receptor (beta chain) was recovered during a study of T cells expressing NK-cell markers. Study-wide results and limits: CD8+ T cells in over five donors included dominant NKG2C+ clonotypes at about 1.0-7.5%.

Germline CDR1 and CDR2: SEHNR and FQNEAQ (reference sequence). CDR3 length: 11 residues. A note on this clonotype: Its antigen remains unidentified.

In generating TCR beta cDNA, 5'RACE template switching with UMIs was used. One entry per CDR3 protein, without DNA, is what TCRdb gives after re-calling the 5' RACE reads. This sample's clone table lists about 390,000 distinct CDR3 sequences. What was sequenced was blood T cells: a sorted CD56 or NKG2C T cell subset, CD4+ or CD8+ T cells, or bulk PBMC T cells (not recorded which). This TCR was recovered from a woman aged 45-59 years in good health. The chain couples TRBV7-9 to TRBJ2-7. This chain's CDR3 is CASSGSYEQYF. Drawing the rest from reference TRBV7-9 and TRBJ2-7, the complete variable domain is DTGVSQNPRHKITKRGQNVTFRCDPISEHNRLYWYRQTLGQGPEFLTYFQNEAQLEKSRLLSDRFSAERPKGSFSTLEIQRTEQGDSAMYLCASSGSYEQYFGPGTRLTVT.